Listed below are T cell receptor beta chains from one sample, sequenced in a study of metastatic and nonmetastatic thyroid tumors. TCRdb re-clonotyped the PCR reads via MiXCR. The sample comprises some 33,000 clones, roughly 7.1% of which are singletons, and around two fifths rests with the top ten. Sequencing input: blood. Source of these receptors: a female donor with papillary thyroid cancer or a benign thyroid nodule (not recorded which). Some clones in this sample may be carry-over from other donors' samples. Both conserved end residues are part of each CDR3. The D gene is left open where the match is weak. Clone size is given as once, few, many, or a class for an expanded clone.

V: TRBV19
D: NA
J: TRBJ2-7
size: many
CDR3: CVSSISQAYEQYF
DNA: TGTGTCAGTAGTATATCCCAGGCCTACGAGCAGTACTTC

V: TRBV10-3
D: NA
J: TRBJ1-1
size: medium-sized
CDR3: CAISARAGREHTEAFF
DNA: TGTGCCATCAGTGCCCGGGCAGGGCGAGAGCACACTGAAGCTTTCTTT

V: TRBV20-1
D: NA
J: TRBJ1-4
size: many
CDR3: CSARRVGKLFF
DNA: TGCAGTGCCAGACGGGTGGGAAAACTGTTTTTT

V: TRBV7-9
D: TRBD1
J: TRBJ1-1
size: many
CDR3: CASSSGGGLNTEAFF
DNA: TGTGCCAGCAGCTCAGGGGGGGGGTTGAACACTGAAGCTTTCTTT

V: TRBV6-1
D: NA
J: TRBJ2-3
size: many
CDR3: CASTSYRGTDTQYF
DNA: TGTGCCAGCACCTCTTATCGGGGCACAGATACGCAGTATTTT

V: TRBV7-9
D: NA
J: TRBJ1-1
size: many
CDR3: CASSSRTGNTEAFF
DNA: TGTGCCAGCAGCTCCAGGACGGGAAACACTGAAGCTTTCTTT

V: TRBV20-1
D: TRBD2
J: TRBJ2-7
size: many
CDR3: CSARGLAGRRFYEQYF
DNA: TGCAGTGCTAGGGGACTAGCGGGAAGAAGGTTCTACGAGCAGTACTTC

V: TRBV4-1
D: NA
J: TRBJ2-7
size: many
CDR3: CASSQGWGSYEQYF
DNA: TGCGCCAGCAGCCAAGGCTGGGGTTCCTACGAGCAGTACTTC

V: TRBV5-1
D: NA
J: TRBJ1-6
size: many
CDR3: CASRIGSLYNSPLHF
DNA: TGCGCCAGCAGGATTGGCAGTCTCTATAATTCACCCCTCCACTTT

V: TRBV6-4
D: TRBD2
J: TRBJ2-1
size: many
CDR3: CASKTLCFGTSGNEQFF
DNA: TGTGCCAGCAAAACATTGTGTTTCGGGACTAGCGGCAATGAGCAGTTCTTC

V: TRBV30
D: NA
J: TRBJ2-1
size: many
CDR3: CAWSGVVNEQFF
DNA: TGTGCCTGGAGTGGGGTAGTCAATGAGCAGTTCTTC

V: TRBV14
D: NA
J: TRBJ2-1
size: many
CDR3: CASSRGLGGPFFF
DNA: TGTGCCAGCAGCCGCGGCCTGGGCGGCCCGTTTTTCTTC

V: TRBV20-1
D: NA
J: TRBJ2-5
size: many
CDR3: CSAPDENWETQYF
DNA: TGCAGTGCTCCGGACGAGAACTGGGAGACCCAGTACTTC

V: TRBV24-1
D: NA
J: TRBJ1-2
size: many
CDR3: CATPVFRRGYGYTF
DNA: TGTGCCACCCCGGTTTTCAGAAGAGGCTATGGCTACACCTTC

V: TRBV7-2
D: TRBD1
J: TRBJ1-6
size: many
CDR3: CASSLQGASRTPLHF
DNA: TGTGCCAGCAGCCTACAGGGGGCTTCTAGGACACCCCTCCACTTT

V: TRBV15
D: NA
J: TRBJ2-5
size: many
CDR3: CATSRGGIDWQETQYF
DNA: TGTGCCACCAGCAGAGGGGGAATAGATTGGCAAGAGACCCAGTACTTC